The source of this TCR beta chain is a study of shared clonotypes between healthy human individuals. The assay was carried out at the deep level. Clones were sequenced by immunoSEQ multiplex PCR, and TCRdb holds only the in-frame ones, with some missing. The table shows about half a million clones, with 79% occurring only once. Trimming stripped 6 bases from V and 3 bases from J, with 20 bases between. There are 15 residues in the CDR3. Germline CDR1 SQVTM, CDR2 ANQGSEA. Study-level results: Sample collection involved blood only; tissue repertoires are likely different.

As to this clone: Its antigen remains unknown.

The source material was PBMCs. The chain carries TRBV29-1 and TRBJ1-2; no firm D call. The sequence derives from a woman in her forties in good health. Some clones in this sample may be carry-over from other donors' samples. Written as DNA, the CDR3 is TGCAGCGTCCTCCGGGGTGGGTTCTTGGACTATGGCTACACCTTC. It yields the protein CSVLRGGFLDYGYTF.